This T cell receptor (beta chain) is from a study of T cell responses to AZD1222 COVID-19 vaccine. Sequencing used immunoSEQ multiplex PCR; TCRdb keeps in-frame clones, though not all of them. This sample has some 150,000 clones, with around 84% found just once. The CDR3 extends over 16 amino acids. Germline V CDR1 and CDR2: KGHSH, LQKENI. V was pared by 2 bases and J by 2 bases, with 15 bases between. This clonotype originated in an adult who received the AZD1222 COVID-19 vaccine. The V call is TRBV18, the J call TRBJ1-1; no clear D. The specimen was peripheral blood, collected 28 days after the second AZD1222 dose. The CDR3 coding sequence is TGTGCCAGCTCACCATGGACGGGTCAGATTAACACTGAAGCTTTCTTT. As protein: CASSPWTGQINTEAFF.